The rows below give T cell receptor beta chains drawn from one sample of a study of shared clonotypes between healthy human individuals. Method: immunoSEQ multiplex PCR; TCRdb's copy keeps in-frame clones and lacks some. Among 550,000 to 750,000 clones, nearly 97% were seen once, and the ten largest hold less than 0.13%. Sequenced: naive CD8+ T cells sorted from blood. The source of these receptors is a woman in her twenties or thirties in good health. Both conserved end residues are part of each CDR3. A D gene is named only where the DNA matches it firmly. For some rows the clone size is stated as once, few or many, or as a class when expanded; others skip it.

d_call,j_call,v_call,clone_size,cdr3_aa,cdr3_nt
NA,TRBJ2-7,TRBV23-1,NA,CASSQSSGSGYEQYF,TGCGCCAGCAGCCAATCGTCAGGGAGCGGGTACGAGCAGTACTTC
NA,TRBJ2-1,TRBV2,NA,CASKLNEQFF,TGTGCCAGCAAACTCAATGAGCAGTTCTTC
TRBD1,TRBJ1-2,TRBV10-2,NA,CASRGLDRGHNYGYTF,TGCGCCAGTCGGGGTCTGGACAGGGGCCATAACTATGGCTACACCTTC
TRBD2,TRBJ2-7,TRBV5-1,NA,CASSPLAGGTHEQYF,TGCGCCAGCAGTCCCCTAGCGGGAGGGACCCACGAGCAGTACTTC
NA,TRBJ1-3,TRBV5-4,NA,CASSDTRSGNTIYF,TGTGCCAGCAGCGATACACGGTCTGGAAACACCATATATTTT
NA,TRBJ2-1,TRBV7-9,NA,CASSFESYNEQFF,TGTGCCAGCAGCTTCGAGAGCTACAATGAGCAGTTCTTC
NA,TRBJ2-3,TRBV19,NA,CASSVGDRDSITDTQYF,TGTGCCAGTAGTGTGGGCGACCGGGACTCAATCACAGATACGCAGTATTTT
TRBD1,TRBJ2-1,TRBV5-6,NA,CASSTGVNEQFF,TGTGCCAGCAGCACAGGGGTTAATGAGCAGTTCTTC
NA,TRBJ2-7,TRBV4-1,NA,CASSQDVGFGNEQYF,TGCGCCAGCAGCCAAGATGTGGGGTTTGGGAACGAGCAGTACTTC
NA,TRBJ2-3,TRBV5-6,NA,CASSLRQTSTDTQYF,TGTGCCAGCAGCTTACGGCAAACTAGCACAGATACGCAGTATTTT
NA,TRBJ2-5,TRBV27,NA,CASSGAAETQYF,TGTGCCAGCAGTGGGGCGGCAGAGACCCAGTACTTC
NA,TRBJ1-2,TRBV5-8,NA,CASSLGFPSSYTF,TGTGCCAGCAGCTTGGGATTTCCCTCGAGCTACACCTTC
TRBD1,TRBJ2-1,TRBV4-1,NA,CASSQAPGTGVNEQFF,TGCGCCAGCAGCCAAGCTCCCGGGACAGGGGTTAATGAGCAGTTCTTC
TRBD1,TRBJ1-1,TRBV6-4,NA,CASSDSGFIAGGTNTEAFF,TGTGCCAGCAGTGACTCGGGGTTTATCGCAGGGGGCACGAACACTGAAGCTTTCTTT
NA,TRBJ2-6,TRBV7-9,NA,CASKGAGANVLTF,TGTGCCAGCAAGGGGGCTGGGGCCAACGTCCTGACTTTC
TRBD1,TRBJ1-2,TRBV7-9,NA,CAGSATDRGIGYTF,TGTGCCGGCAGCGCTACCGACAGGGGGATTGGCTACACCTTC
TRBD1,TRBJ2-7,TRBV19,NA,CARRQGDNYEQYF,TGTGCCAGGAGACAGGGGGATAACTACGAGCAGTACTTC
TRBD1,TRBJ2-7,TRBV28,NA,CASSPLGQGYYEQYF,TGTGCCAGCAGTCCCCTAGGACAGGGCTACTACGAGCAGTACTTC
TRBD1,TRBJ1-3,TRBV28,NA,CATEKDRWSGNTIYF,TGTGCCACAGAGAAGGACAGGTGGTCTGGAAACACCATATATTTT
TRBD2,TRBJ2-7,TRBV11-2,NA,CASSLWGLAGVYEQYF,TGTGCCAGCAGCTTATGGGGACTAGCGGGAGTCTACGAGCAGTACTTC
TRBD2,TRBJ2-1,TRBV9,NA,CASSVAGSGSYNEQFF,TGTGCCAGCAGCGTAGCAGGTAGCGGGAGCTACAATGAGCAGTTCTTC
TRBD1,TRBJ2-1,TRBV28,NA,CASSPDLGQGADNEQFF,TGTGCCAGCAGTCCTGACTTAGGACAGGGGGCCGACAATGAGCAGTTCTTC
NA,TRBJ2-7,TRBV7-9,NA,CASSLGLKYEQYF,TGTGCCAGCAGCTTGGGGCTCAAGTACGAGCAGTACTTC
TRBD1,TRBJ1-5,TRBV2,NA,CASRETGQGAQPQHF,TGTGCCAGCAGAGAGACAGGACAGGGGGCCCAGCCTCAGCATTTT
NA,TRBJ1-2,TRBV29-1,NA,CSVDGGYGYTF,TGCAGCGTTGACGGAGGCTATGGCTACACCTTC
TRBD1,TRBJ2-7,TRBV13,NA,CASSLQQGAREQYF,TGTGCCAGCAGCTTGCAACAGGGGGCGCGCGAGCAGTACTTC
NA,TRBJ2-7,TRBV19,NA,CASSTQVSSYEQYF,TGTGCCAGTAGCACCCAGGTCAGCTCCTACGAGCAGTACTTC
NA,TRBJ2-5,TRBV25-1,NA,CASSEAGGDGTQYF,TGTGCCAGCAGTGAGGCAGGGGGGGACGGGACCCAGTACTTC
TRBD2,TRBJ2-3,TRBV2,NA,CASTEGLADTDTQYF,TGTGCCAGCACCGAGGGACTAGCGGACACAGATACGCAGTATTTT
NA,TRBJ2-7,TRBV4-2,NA,CASSQDTRSSYEQYF,TGTGCCAGCAGCCAAGATACACGTAGCTCCTACGAGCAGTACTTC
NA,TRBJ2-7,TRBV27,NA,CASSFGRERHEQYF,TGTGCCAGCAGTTTCGGCAGGGAACGACACGAGCAGTACTTC
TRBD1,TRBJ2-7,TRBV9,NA,CASSAGQGLNEQYF,TGTGCCAGCAGCGCGGGACAGGGCTTGAACGAGCAGTACTTC
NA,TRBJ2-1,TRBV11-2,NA,CASSLARLDREQFF,TGTGCCAGCAGCTTAGCCAGACTAGACCGGGAGCAGTTCTTC
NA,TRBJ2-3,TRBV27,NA,CASRSGSTDTQYF,TGTGCCAGCCGCTCCGGGAGCACAGATACGCAGTATTTT
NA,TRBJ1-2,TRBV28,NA,CASSGPVGENGYTF,TGTGCCAGCAGTGGGCCCGTAGGGGAGAATGGCTACACCTTC
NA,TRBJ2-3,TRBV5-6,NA,CASSLGGLTDTQYF,TGTGCCAGCAGCTTGGGAGGGCTCACAGATACGCAGTATTTT
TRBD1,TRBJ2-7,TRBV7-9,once,CASSGGQGLEQYF,TGTGCCAGCAGCGGGGGACAGGGCCTCGAGCAGTACTTC
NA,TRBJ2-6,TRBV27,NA,CAIRSGANVLTF,TGTGCCATTCGATCTGGGGCCAACGTCCTGACTTTC
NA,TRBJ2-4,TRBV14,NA,CASSQVTGASKNIQYF,TGTGCCAGCAGCCAAGTAACTGGGGCCTCCAAAAACATTCAGTACTTC
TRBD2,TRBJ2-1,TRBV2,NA,CASSPPGGGDNEQFF,TGTGCCAGCAGTCCCCCGGGAGGTGGGGACAATGAGCAGTTCTTC
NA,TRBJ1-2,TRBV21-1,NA,CASSAADGYTF,TGTGCCAGCAGCGCCGCGGACGGCTACACCTTC